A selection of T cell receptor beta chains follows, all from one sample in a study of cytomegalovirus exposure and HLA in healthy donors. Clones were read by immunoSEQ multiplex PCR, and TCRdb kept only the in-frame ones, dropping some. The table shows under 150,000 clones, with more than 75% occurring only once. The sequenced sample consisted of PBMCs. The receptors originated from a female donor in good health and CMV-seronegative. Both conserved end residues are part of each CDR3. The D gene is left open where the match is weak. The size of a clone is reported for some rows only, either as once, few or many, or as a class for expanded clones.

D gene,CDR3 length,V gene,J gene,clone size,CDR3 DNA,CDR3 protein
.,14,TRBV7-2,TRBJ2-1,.,TGTGCCAGCAGCTTATACTCAACCCTGCCTGAGCAGTTCTTC,CASSLYSTLPEQFF
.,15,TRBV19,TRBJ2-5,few,TGTGCCAGTAGTAAGGCAGGTGTTGACGAGGGGACCCAGTACTTC,CASSKAGVDEGTQYF
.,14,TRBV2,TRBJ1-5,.,TGTGCCAGCAGTGAGGGGGGGGATTCACAGCCCCAGCATTTT,CASSEGGDSQPQHF
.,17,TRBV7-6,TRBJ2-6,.,TGTGCCAGCAGCTTAGGATCCCAGGGCTCTGGGGCCAACGTCCTGACTTTC,CASSLGSQGSGANVLTF
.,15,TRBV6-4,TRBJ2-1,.,TGTGCCAGCAGTGACGAGGCGGGACGGTACAATGAGCAGTTCTTC,CASSDEAGRYNEQFF
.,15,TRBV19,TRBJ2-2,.,TGTGCCAGTAGTTGGGGGCCTCTGAACACCGGGGAGCTGTTTTTT,CASSWGPLNTGELFF
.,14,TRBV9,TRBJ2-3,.,TGTGCCAGCAGCGTAGACTCCCTCACAGATACGCAGTATTTT,CASSVDSLTDTQYF
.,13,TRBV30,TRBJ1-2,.,TGTGCCTGGAGCCTACAGGGAATAAGAGGCTACACCTTC,CAWSLQGIRGYTF
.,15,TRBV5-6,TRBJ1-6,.,TGTGCCAGCAGCGGAGAACCTGGTCCTAGTTCACCCCTCCACTTT,CASSGEPGPSSPLHF
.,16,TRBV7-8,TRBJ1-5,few,TGTGCCAGCAGCTTAGTGGGGGGGCTTACTTATCAGCCCCAGCATTTT,CASSLVGGLTYQPQHF
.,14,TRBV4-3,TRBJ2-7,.,TGCGCCAGCAGCCAGGTTACCCTCCGGGGGGCAATATACTTC,CASSQVTLRGAIYF
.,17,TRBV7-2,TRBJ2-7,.,TGTGCCAGCAGCTTAAGAGCGGTTCGAATTAACCCCTACGAGCAGTACTTC,CASSLRAVRINPYEQYF
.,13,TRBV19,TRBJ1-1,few,TGTGCCAGTAGTATGGGGGGGCTGACTGAAGCTTTCTTT,CASSMGGLTEAFF
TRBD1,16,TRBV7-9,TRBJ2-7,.,TGTGCCAGCAGCCCCTCCTATAGACAGGGGCGCCACGAGCAGTACTTC,CASSPSYRQGRHEQYF
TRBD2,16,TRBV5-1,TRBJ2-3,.,TGCGCCAGCAGCGCGACTAGCGGGAGTAGCACAGATACGCAGTATTTT,CASSATSGSSTDTQYF
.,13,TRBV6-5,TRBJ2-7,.,TGTGCCAGCAGGAGTAGCGGGACAGTCGAGCAGTACTTC,CASRSSGTVEQYF
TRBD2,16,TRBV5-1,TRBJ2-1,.,TGCGCCAGCAGCTTGGCTAGCGGAAGCTCCTACAATGAGCAGTTCTTC,CASSLASGSSYNEQFF
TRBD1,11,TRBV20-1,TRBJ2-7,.,TGCAGTGCTCAGGACAGGCGGGAGCAGTACTTC,CSAQDRREQYF
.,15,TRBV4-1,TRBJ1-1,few,TGCGCCAGCAGCGATTGGACAGTTCAAGCCACTGAAGCTTTCTTT,CASSDWTVQATEAFF
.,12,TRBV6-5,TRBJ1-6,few,TGTGCCAGCAGTCGACAGGATTCACCCCTCCACTTT,CASSRQDSPLHF
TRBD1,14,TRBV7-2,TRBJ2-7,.,TGTGCCAGCAGCGAACGACAGGGACCCTACGAGCAGTACTTC,CASSERQGPYEQYF
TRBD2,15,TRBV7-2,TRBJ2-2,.,TGTGCCAGCAGCATAGGACTAGCGCGCACCGGGGAGCTGTTTTTT,CASSIGLARTGELFF
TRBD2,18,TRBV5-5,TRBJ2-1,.,TGTGCCAGCAGCAAGGGACTAGCGGGAGGGCTGGGCTACAATGAGCAGTTCTTC,CASSKGLAGGLGYNEQFF
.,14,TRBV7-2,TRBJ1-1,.,TGTGCCAGCAGCCGGGAGGTTTTTTACACTGAAGCTTTCTTT,CASSREVFYTEAFF
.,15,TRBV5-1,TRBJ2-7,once,TGCGCCAGCAGCTTAGGGGTTATCCCCTCCTACGAGCAGTACTTC,CASSLGVIPSYEQYF
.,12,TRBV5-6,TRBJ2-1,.,TGTGCCAGCACCGACTGGACACTTGGGCAGTTCTTC,CASTDWTLGQFF